The entry below gives a single TCR beta chain sequence along with its context. Its antigen remains unidentified. V was shortened by 6 bases and J by 2 bases, with 14 bases between the two germline ends. CDR3 length: 13 amino acids. The germline V gene has CDR1 SQVTM and CDR2 ANQGSEA. The sample comes from a study of cytomegalovirus exposure and HLA in healthy donors. About the research overall: The 110 or so validation repertoires used a platform that matched the one used for the 600 to 750 first-cohort repertoires, as a later analysis reported. Study-wide results and caveats: The study found most TCR sequences rare, yet found some public TCRs in many donors.

The protocol was immunoSEQ multiplex PCR, while the TCRdb copy is restricted to in-frame clones and leaves out a portion. The sample shows about 160,000 clones, approximately 87% of them seen only once. The study drew the donors from its approximately 120-subject validation cohort, separate from the approximately 690-subject first cohort. The sample consisted of PBMCs. The TCR was taken from a woman aged 30 to 39 in good health and CMV-seronegative. The chain recombines TRBV29-1 with TRBJ2-7; D may be TRBD1 or TRBD2 (5 bases each). The DNA for the CDR3 is TGCAGCGTGGCATTCGGGACCCCCTACGAGCAGTACTTC. The encoded protein is CSVAFGTPYEQYF.